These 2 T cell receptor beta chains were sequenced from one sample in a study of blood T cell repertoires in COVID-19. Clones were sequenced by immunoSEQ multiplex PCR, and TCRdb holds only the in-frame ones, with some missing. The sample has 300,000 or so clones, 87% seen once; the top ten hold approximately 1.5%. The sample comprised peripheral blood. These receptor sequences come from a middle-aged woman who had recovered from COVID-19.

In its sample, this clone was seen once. The CDR3 loop is CASSPPAYRDKNEKLFF. The CDR3 DNA is TGTGCCAGCAGCCCCCCTGCCTACCGGGACAAGAATGAAAAACTGTTTTTT. This sequence joins TRBV7-9 and TRBJ1-4, with D perhaps TRBD1 (6 bases). There are 17 residues in the CDR3. V shed 5 bases and J shed 5 bases, with 21 bases lying between them. CDR1 is SEHNR, CDR2 FQNEAQ, per germline (reference sequence).

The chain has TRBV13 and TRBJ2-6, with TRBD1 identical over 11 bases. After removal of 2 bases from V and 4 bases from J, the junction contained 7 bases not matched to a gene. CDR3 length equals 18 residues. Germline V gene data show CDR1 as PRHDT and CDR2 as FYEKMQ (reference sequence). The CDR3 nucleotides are TGTGCCAGCAGCTTAACGGGACAGGGGGTAAGAGGGGCCAACGTCCTGACTTTC. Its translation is CASSLTGQGVRGANVLTF.